This section outlines one TCR beta chain sequence together with its context. This entry comes from a study of blood T cell repertoires in COVID-19. Study in general: The samples span acute and convalescent COVID-19 from the United States, Italy and Spain. PBMCs, B-cell-depleted T cells, or T cells provided the cDNA or gDNA that made up the material.

Authors' processing steps: Amplification of reference gene primers provided the estimated nucleated cell counts. This table comes from immunoSEQ multiplex PCR, and its TCRdb copy is limited to in-frame clones, with some not included. The V and J calls and clone size were taken over from that table, and D and trimming were inferred from the DNA. The sample has roughly 220,000 clones; about four fifths are singletons. The germline CDR1 and CDR2 sequences are ENHRY and SYGVKD. The CDR3 consists of 16 residues. The ends were cut back, 3 bases at V and 0 bases at J, with 9 bases in the middle. The study assigned cohorts using participant-reported clinical history.

Sequencing was carried out using PBMCs or T cells enriched from blood (not recorded which). The V call is TRBV10-3, the J call TRBJ1-6; D ambiguous. The sequence was obtained from a woman in her thirties or forties with acute COVID-19. CDR3 amino acids: CAISEGVSSYNSPLHF. In DNA, the CDR3 is TGTGCCATCAGTGAAGGAGTGAGCTCCTATAATTCACCCCTCCACTTT.